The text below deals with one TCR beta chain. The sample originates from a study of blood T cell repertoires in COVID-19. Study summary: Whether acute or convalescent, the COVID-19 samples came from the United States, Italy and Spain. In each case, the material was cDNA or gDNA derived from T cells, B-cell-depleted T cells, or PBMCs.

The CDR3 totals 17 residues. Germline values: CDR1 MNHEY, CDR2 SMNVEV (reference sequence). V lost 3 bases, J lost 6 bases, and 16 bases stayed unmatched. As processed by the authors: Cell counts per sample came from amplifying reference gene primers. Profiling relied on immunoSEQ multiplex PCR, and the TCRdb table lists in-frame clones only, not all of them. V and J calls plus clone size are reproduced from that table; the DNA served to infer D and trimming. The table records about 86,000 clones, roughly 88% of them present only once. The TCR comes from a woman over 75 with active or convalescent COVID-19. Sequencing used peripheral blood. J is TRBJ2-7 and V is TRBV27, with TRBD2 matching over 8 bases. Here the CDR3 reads CASSFQTGTRALFEQYF. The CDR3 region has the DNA TGTGCCAGCAGTTTCCAAACCGGGACTAGGGCACTCTTCGAGCAGTACTTC.